These 8 T cell receptor beta chains were all obtained from the same sample, sequenced in a study of beta chain features in type 1 diabetes. Isolated RNA was reverse transcribed in full, so expressed TCRB transcripts were sequenced. The repertoire was sequenced with immunoSEQ multiplex PCR; TCRdb's copy has only in-frame clones and lacks some. The profile shows 400,000 to 450,000 clones, more than 11% of them singletons. Specimen: naive CD4+ T cells from blood. Every receptor here comes from a man in his thirties or forties in good health.

In this sample, this clone turned up a few times. The CDR3 is CASSLNRGTDTQYF. The CDR3 DNA is TGTGCCAGCAGCTTAAACAGGGGGACAGATACGCAGTATTTT. The rearrangement uses TRBV7-3 and TRBJ2-3; 8 bases line up with TRBD1. The germline gives CDR1 SGHTA, CDR2 FQGTGA. After removal of 1 base from V and 3 bases from J, the junction contained 0 bases not matched to a gene. The CDR3 loop spans 14 amino acids.

This clone was observed a handful of times. The V gene is TRBV6-1, the J gene TRBJ2-6; D is unresolved. V was cut by 0 bases and J by 4 bases, with 16 bases left in between. Germline V gene data show CDR1 as MNHNS and CDR2 as SASEGT. CDR3 length equals 18 residues. The CDR3 spells CASSEARIGLRGANVLTF. The CDR3 DNA follows: TGTGCCAGCAGTGAAGCGCGGATAGGCCTGAGAGGGGCCAACGTCCTGACTTTC.

This clone occurred a few times. The genes are TRBV12-2 and TRBJ2-7; the table's D call, TRBD1, was not checked against the DNA. TRBV12-2 is reported as a pseudogene. The CDR3 length is 16 residues. The DNA for the CDR3 is TGTGCAAGTCGCTTAGCTCGACGGGACACCCCTCTCGAGCAGTACGTC. Encoded protein: CASRLARRDTPLEQYV.

The V gene is TRBV18, the J gene TRBJ2-7, with 7 bases aligning to TRBD2. This CDR3 spans 15 amino acids. V gave up 1 base and J gave up 5 bases; unmatched junction bases: 8. Germline CDR1 and CDR2: KGHSH and LQKENI. This CDR3 is CASSPRGSHGDEQYV. The CDR3, as DNA: TGTGCCAGCTCACCACGCGGGAGCCATGGGGACGAGCAGTACGTC.

This clone was seen only a few times. V is TRBV5-4 and J is TRBJ2-5; 7 positions match TRBD2. V lost 4 bases to trimming and J lost 9 bases; unmatched junction nucleotides: 6. The CDR3 has 12 amino acids. CDR1 and CDR2 (germline): SGHNT, YYREEE (reference sequence). The CDR3: CASSIQGRAQYF. The CDR3 coding sequence is TGTGCCAGCAGCATTCAAGGGAGGGCCCAGTACTTC. The entire variable domain, with the rest obtained from reference TRBV5-4 and TRBJ2-5, is as follows: ETGVTQSPTHLIKTRGQQVTLRCSSQSGHNTVSWYQQALGQGPQFIFQYYREEENGRGNFPPRFSGLQFPNYSSELNVNALELDDSALYLCASSIQGRAQYFGPGTRLLVL.

This clone was counted a few times. V and J are TRBV23-1 and TRBJ2-7; the match to TRBD1 covers 8 bases. TRBV23-1 is designated an ORF whose function remains uncertain. Germline trimming cut 2 bases from V and 5 bases from J; bases unmatched to any gene: 17. This CDR3 is built from 18 residues. The DNA for the CDR3 is TGCGCCAGCAGTCAAGTCTTCGTGGCGATGCAGGGGGCTCACGAGCAGTACTTC. As protein: CASSQVFVAMQGAHEQYF.

The chain joins TRBV7-2 to TRBJ2-7; D not resolved. The germline gives CDR1 SGHTA, CDR2 FQGNSA. Trimming removed 4 bases from V and 3 bases from J, with 10 bases in between. The CDR3 has 13 amino acids. The CDR3 nucleotides read TGTGCCAGCAGCTGGACGGAGCGCTACGAGCAGTACTTC. As protein: CASSWTERYEQYF. Complete variable domain (other parts from reference TRBV7-2 and TRBJ2-7): GAGVSQSPSNKVTEKGKDVELRCDPISGHTALYWYRQSLGQGLEFLIYFQGNSAPDKSGLPSDRFSAERTGGSVSTLTIQRTQQEDSAVYLCASSWTERYEQYFGPGTRLTVT.

In the case of this clone: Within the sample, other DNA sequences also encode this same CDR3. V and J are TRBV20-1 and TRBJ2-5; D is uncertain. The germline V and J ends were trimmed by 1 base and 5 bases, with 5 bases remaining between them. The length of the CDR3 is 11 residues. Germline V CDR1 and CDR2: DFQATT, SNEGSKA (reference sequence). CDR3 loop: CSARAAETQYF. CDR3 DNA sequence: TGCAGTGCTAGAGCGGCGGAGACCCAGTACTTC.